Shown below are 17 T cell receptor beta chains from a single sample sequenced in a study of blood T cell repertoires in COVID-19. Measured with immunoSEQ multiplex PCR; TCRdb has only the in-frame clones, and not every one. The sample has 100,000 to 150,000 clones; approximately 90% are singletons. The sequenced material came from peripheral blood. The receptors here all came from an older man with active or convalescent COVID-19.

The chain links TRBV3-1 (or the pseudogene TRBV3-2) to TRBJ1-4, with a weak D call TRBD1 (5 bases). This CDR3 has 15 residues. CDR1 and CDR2 (germline): LGHDT, YNNKEL (reference sequence). The ends were cut back, 5 bases at V and 8 bases at J, with 18 bases in the middle. The CDR3 reads CASSGRPIKGEKLFF. In nucleotides, the CDR3 is TGTGCCAGCAGCGGTCGACCGATCAAGGGGGAAAAACTGTTTTTT.

The V gene is TRBV10-3, the J gene TRBJ2-3, with D perhaps TRBD1 (5 bases). This CDR3 is built from 15 residues. V lost 5 bases and J lost 3, with 15 bases in between. Germline V gene data show CDR1 as ENHRY and CDR2 as SYGVKD. As DNA, the CDR3 is TGTGCCATCAGTTCAAGTCAGGGCCTAACAGATACGCAGTATTTT. Its translation: CAISSSQGLTDTQYF.

The V call is TRBV19, the J call TRBJ1-2; 8 positions agree with TRBD1. V shed 2 bases, J shed 6 bases, and the junction held 11 bases outside the gene matches. Looked up from germline, CDR1 is LNHDA and CDR2 is SQIVND (reference sequence). The CDR3 contains 16 residues. CDR3 DNA: TGTGCCAGTAGTATAAAGTACCCAGGGGGCCGGGATGGCTACACCTTC. It codes for CASSIKYPGGRDGYTF.

The CDR3 loop reads CASSPVFPASPSGNTIYF. The CDR3, as DNA: TGCGCCAGCAGCCCAGTTTTTCCGGCTAGCCCCTCTGGAAACACCATATATTTT. The rearrangement links TRBV4-1 to TRBJ1-3; D is uncertain. CDR1 is MGHRA and CDR2 is YSYEKL in the germline V gene. Trimming stripped 4 bases from V and 0 bases from J, with 19 bases between. The CDR3 has 18 amino acids.

CDR3 amino acids: CASSEALRGGELFF. The CDR3 nucleotides are TGTGCCAGCAGTGAAGCGTTGCGTGGCGGGGAGCTGTTTTTT. The chain has TRBV2 and TRBJ2-2, with D unresolved. Per germline, CDR1 SNHLY and CDR2 FYNNEI. Deletions cut 0 bases from V and 7 bases from J, with 9 bases between. There are 14 residues in the CDR3.

The chain carries TRBV28 and TRBJ2-7; 9 bases map to TRBD2. V was clipped by 5 bases and J by 0 bases; unmatched bases: 5. From germline, CDR1 is MDHEN and CDR2 SYDVKM. This CDR3 contains 15 residues. The CDR3: CASSVPGLASYEQYF. The CDR3 DNA reads as TGTGCCAGCAGTGTGCCGGGACTAGCCTCCTACGAGCAGTACTTC. The whole variable domain, filled in from reference TRBV28 and TRBJ2-7, reads DVKVTQSSRYLVKRTGEKVFLECVQDMDHENMFWYRQDPGLGLRLIYFSYDVKMKEKGDIPEGYSVSREKKERFSLILESASTNQTSMYLCASSVPGLASYEQYFGPGTRLTVT.

This clone is a singleton in its sample. The chain couples TRBV19 to TRBJ2-7, with 8 bases fitting TRBD1. The CDR3 extends over 16 amino acids. After removal of 1 base from V and 4 bases from J, the junction contained 9 bases not matched to a gene. Germline loops: CDR1 LNHDA, CDR2 SQIVND (reference sequence). In nucleotides, the CDR3 is TGTGCCAGTAGTATAGGCCCCGGTGGACAGGGATACGAGCAGTACTTC. Its translation is CASSIGPGGQGYEQYF.

V and J are TRBV27 and TRBJ2-3, with 14 nucleotides matching TRBD2. The V gene's germline CDR1 is MNHEY and CDR2 SMNVEV (reference sequence). After removal of 5 bases from V and 2 bases from J, the junction contained 3 bases not matched to a gene. This CDR3 is built from 16 residues. The CDR3, as DNA: TGTGCCAGCAGTCCGGGACTAGCGGGAGTCACAGATACGCAGTATTTT. Amino acids: CASSPGLAGVTDTQYF.

This chain connects TRBV19 to TRBJ1-5, with 8 bases lining up with TRBD1. The ends lost 5 bases at V and 1 base at J; junction bases unmatched: 7. The length of the CDR3 is 16 residues. CDR1 is LNHDA and CDR2 is SQIVND in the germline V gene (reference sequence). CDR3 in DNA: TGTGCCAGTAGTGCCCCAGGGGGCTGGAGCAATCAGCCCCAGCATTTT. It encodes CASSAPGGWSNQPQHF.

The CDR3: CASSVSYEQYF. In DNA form, the CDR3 reads TGTGCCAGCAGTGTTAGTTACGAGCAGTACTTC. This chain connects TRBV25-1 to TRBJ2-7; D is uncertain. The CDR3 extends over 11 amino acids. Germline-derived CDR1 and CDR2 are MGHDK and SYGVNS. Trimming left V 4 bases short and J 4 bases short, with 5 bases between.

The chain links TRBV6-4 to TRBJ1-4, with 10 bases aligning to TRBD1. This CDR3 comprises 14 residues. Germline V gene data show CDR1 as MRHNA and CDR2 as SNTAGT. Unmatched junction bases numbered 5, after V lost 5 bases and J lost 8 bases. The CDR3 nucleotides read TGTGCCAGCAGTCTGACAGGGGGCCGGGAAAAACTGTTTTTT. The encoded protein is CASSLTGGREKLFF.

This clone was detected only once. The chain employs TRBV5-6 and TRBJ1-1, with 7 bases matching TRBD1. The CDR3 extends over 14 amino acids. The germline V gene encodes CDR1 SGHDT and CDR2 YYEEEE. The V gene end was trimmed by 1 base and the J gene end by 0 bases; junction bases not matched to a gene: 0. CDR3 in DNA: TGTGCCAGCAGCTTGACAGGGGTGAACACTGAAGCTTTCTTT. Protein: CASSLTGVNTEAFF.

This sequence joins TRBV6-4 and TRBJ2-1; 10 bases align to TRBD1. The CDR3 extends over 15 amino acids. The J segment lost 6 bases and the V segment lost 8 bases, leaving 10 bases of the junction unmatched. Germline CDR1 reads MRHNA; CDR2 reads SNTAGT. The CDR3 coding sequence is TGTGCCAGCGGGCCCGGGACAGGGGACTCCAATGAGCAGTTCTTC. It yields the protein CASGPGTGDSNEQFF.

The genes are TRBV30 and TRBJ1-5, with D unresolved. V lost 0 bases to trimming and J lost 0 bases, with 27 bases between them. The CDR3 runs 21 residues. The germline gives CDR1 GTSNPN, CDR2 SVGIG (reference sequence). CDR3 loop: CAWSVKVDAGCRWGSNQPQHF. The DNA of the CDR3 is TGTGCCTGGAGTGTAAAAGTCGATGCGGGCTGTCGGTGGGGTAGCAATCAGCCCCAGCATTTT.

The J gene is TRBJ1-2, the V gene TRBV27; 10 bases agree with TRBD1. V was pared by 6 bases and J by 8 bases, with 15 bases of the junction left unmatched. Germline V gives CDR1 MNHEY, CDR2 SMNVEV (reference sequence). The length of the CDR3 is 16 residues. CDR3 DNA: TGTGCCAGCAGATACGGGACAGGGGTTAGAAGAGGGGGCTACACCTTC. It codes for CASRYGTGVRRGGYTF.

The CDR3 reads CASSLSTSSYEQYF. CDR3 nucleotide sequence: TGTGCCAGCAGTTTAAGCACTTCCTCCTACGAGCAGTACTTC. This rearrangement joins TRBV28 to TRBJ2-7; no clear D. CDR1 and CDR2 (germline): MDHEN, SYDVKM. The CDR3 is 14 residues long. Trimming left V 2 bases short and J 0 bases short, with 8 bases between. The full variable domain, with the rest looked up from reference TRBV28 and TRBJ2-7, is DVKVTQSSRYLVKRTGEKVFLECVQDMDHENMFWYRQDPGLGLRLIYFSYDVKMKEKGDIPEGYSVSREKKERFSLILESASTNQTSMYLCASSLSTSSYEQYFGPGTRLTVT.

The V and J genes are TRBV7-9 and TRBJ2-4; 7 nucleotides agree with TRBD1. V shed 5 bases and J 2 bases; nucleotides not matched to a gene: 6. CDR3 length equals 15 residues. The V gene's germline CDR1 is SEHNR and CDR2 FQNEAQ (reference sequence). DNA of the CDR3: TGTGCCAGCAGCGGCACAGGGGTTCCCAAAAACATTCAGTACTTC. This gives the protein CASSGTGVPKNIQYF.